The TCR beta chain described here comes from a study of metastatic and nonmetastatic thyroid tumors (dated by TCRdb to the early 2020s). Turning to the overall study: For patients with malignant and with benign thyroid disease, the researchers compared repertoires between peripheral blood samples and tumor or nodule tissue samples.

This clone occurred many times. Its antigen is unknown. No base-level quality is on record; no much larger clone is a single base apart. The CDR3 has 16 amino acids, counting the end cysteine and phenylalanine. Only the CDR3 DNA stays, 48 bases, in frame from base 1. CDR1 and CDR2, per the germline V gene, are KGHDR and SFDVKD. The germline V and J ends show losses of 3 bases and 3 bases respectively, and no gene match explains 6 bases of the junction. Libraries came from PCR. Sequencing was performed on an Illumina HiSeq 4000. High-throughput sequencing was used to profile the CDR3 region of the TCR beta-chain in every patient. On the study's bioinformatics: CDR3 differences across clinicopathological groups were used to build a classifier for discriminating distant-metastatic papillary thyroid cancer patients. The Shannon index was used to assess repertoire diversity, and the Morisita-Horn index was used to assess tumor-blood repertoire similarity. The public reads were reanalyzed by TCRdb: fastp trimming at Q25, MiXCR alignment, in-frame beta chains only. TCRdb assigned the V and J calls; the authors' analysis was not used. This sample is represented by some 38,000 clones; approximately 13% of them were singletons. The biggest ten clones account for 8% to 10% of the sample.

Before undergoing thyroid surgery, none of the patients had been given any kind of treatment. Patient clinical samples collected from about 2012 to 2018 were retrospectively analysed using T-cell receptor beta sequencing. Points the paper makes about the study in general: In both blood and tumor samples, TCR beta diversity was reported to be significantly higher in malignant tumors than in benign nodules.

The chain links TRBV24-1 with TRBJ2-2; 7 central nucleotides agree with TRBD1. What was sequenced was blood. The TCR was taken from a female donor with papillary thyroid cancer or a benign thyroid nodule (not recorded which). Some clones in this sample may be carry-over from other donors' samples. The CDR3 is CATSDGRTGYTGELFF. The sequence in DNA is TGTGCCACCAGTGATGGGCGGACAGGATACACCGGGGAGCTGTTTTTT.